This T cell receptor beta chain was sequenced during a study of T cell repertoires in cytomegalovirus infection. Study in general: CMV epitopes used comprised recently identified HLA-C-restricted ones and well-studied HLA-B-restricted ones. CMV infection plus the matching HLA type was flagged by public TCR beta signatures. Whole-study findings and limits: Dominant in the ex vivo response were TCR beta clonotypes restricted by HLA-C and specific for CMV.

V lost 2 bases and J lost 7, with 14 bases in between. This CDR3 contains 14 residues. TCRdb ran MiXCR on the reads and lists one entry per CDR3 protein. The sample has around 900,000 distinct CDR3 sequences; roughly a third are singletons. Of note for this clonotype: Its target is not known.

This receptor was identified in a human donor in good health (CMV status not recorded). Some clones in this sample may be carry-over from other donors' samples. The sample here was cultured CD8+ T cells from PBMCs, taken from culture after CMV antigen stimulation. The chain recombines TRBV12-3 or TRBV12-4 with TRBJ1-1; perhaps TRBD1 as D (6 bases). CDR3 in amino acids: CASSLPGAEGEAFF. In DNA form, the CDR3 reads TGTGCCAGCAGTTTACCAGGGGCCGAGGGTGAAGCTTTCTTT.